These T cell receptor beta chains were read from a single sample in a study of control samples from healthy donors and cancer patients. Method: immunoSEQ multiplex PCR; TCRdb's copy keeps in-frame clones and lacks some. Here the sample spans under 200,000 clones, 96% being singletons. Sequenced input: blood. The receptors come from a woman under 40 in good health. The CDR3 runs from the conserved cysteine through the conserved F or W. The order of the fields is V gene, J gene, D gene, CDR3 protein, CDR3 DNA. The D gene is left open where the match is weak.

V: TRBV4-1
J: TRBJ2-7
D: TRBD2
CDR3: CASSQEPSGSGYEQYF
DNA: TGCGCCAGCAGCCAAGAACCTAGCGGGAGTGGGTACGAGCAGTACTTC

V: TRBV24-1
J: TRBJ1-5
D: -
CDR3: CATRAGGEQPQHF
DNA: TGTGCCACCAGGGCGGGGGGCGAACAGCCCCAGCATTTT

V: TRBV28
J: TRBJ1-5
D: -
CDR3: CASSFASSNQPQHF
DNA: TGTGCCAGCAGTTTTGCCTCTAGCAATCAGCCCCAGCATTTT

V: TRBV4-1
J: TRBJ2-3
D: -
CDR3: CASSQDRRVADTQYF
DNA: TGCGCCAGCAGCCAAGACCGCAGGGTGGCAGATACGCAGTATTTT

V: TRBV2
J: TRBJ1-2
D: -
CDR3: CASRRTGGIYTF
DNA: TGTGCCAGCAGGAGGACGGGTGGCATCTACACCTTC

V: TRBV19
J: TRBJ1-5
D: TRBD1
CDR3: CASTQQGQAFNQPQHF
DNA: TGTGCCAGTACCCAGCAGGGACAGGCGTTTAACCAGCCCCAGCATTTT

V: TRBV29-1
J: TRBJ2-1
D: -
CDR3: CSALGGQGIGNEQFF
DNA: TGCAGCGCCCTAGGAGGGCAGGGAATTGGCAATGAGCAGTTCTTC

V: TRBV30
J: TRBJ2-6
D: -
CDR3: CAWSVHSGANVLTF
DNA: TGTGCCTGGAGTGTTCACTCTGGGGCCAACGTCCTGACTTTC

V: TRBV24-1
J: TRBJ2-2
D: -
CDR3: CATSTIGPGELFF
DNA: TGTGCCACCAGCACAATCGGCCCCGGGGAGCTGTTTTTT

V: TRBV5-1
J: TRBJ1-2
D: -
CDR3: CASSLGSAASYGYTF
DNA: TGCGCCAGCAGCTTGGGTAGTGCAGCCTCCTATGGCTACACCTTC

V: TRBV5-4
J: TRBJ1-4
D: -
CDR3: CASHSIDSEKLFF
DNA: TGTGCCAGCCACTCCATTGATAGTGAAAAACTGTTTTTT

V: TRBV7-8
J: TRBJ2-7
D: TRBD1
CDR3: CASSSPLRQGRPEQYF
DNA: TGTGCCAGCAGCTCGCCGTTGCGACAGGGGAGACCCGAGCAGTACTTC

V: TRBV20-1
J: TRBJ1-2
D: TRBD1
CDR3: CSASGDSYGYTF
DNA: TGCAGTGCTAGTGGGGACAGCTATGGCTACACCTTC

V: TRBV6-6
J: TRBJ1-4
D: -
CDR3: CASSYREKLFF
DNA: TGTGCCAGCAGTTACCGTGAAAAACTGTTTTTT

V: TRBV5-1
J: TRBJ2-1
D: -
CDR3: CASSLAANRYNEQFF
DNA: TGCGCCAGCAGCTTGGCGGCGAACCGATACAATGAGCAGTTCTTC

V: TRBV6-5
J: TRBJ1-2
D: TRBD1
CDR3: CASSPGGTSGYTF
DNA: TGTGCCAGCAGTCCAGGGGGGACTTCCGGCTACACCTTC